These 19 T cell receptor beta chains originate from one sample sequenced in a study of T-cell memory formation after mild COVID-19. TCRdb redid the calling of the 5' RACE reads with MiXCR, one entry per CDR3 protein. The sample holds under 300,000 distinct CDR3 sequences, 8% to 10% seen once. The sequencing input was PBMCs or a T cell subset sorted from them (not recorded which). These receptors originate from a man between 18 and 35 years old who had mild COVID-19 (a few samples of this study predate the infection). Cell type and time point are not known.

This clonotype was observed a few times. J is TRBJ1-6 and V is TRBV5-1; TRBD1 matches 7 bases. CDR3 length equals 14 residues. V lost 8 bases to trimming and J lost 6 bases; unmatched junction nucleotides: 8. CDR1 and CDR2 from the germline V gene are SGHRS and YFSETQ. The CDR3: CASTPGQRNSPLHF. DNA of the CDR3: TGCGCCAGTACTCCGGGACAGCGTAATTCACCCCTCCACTTT.

This clonotype was seen repeatedly, ten times or more. The CDR3 nucleotides are TGTGCCAGCAGCTTTGACAGACAAGAGACCCAGTACTTC. Amino acid sequence: CASSFDRQETQYF. The chain is built from TRBV7-2 and TRBJ2-5; D may be TRBD1 (5 bases). Trimming removed 3 bases from V and 2 bases from J, with 7 bases in between. This CDR3 region has 13 residues. CDR1 is SGHTA, CDR2 FQGNSA, per germline.

The table lists this clonotype with a few counts. The CDR3 nucleotides are TGCAGTGCTAGAGACACAGGCGGTTCACCCCTCCACTTT. This sequence encodes CSARDTGGSPLHF. V is TRBV20-1 and J is TRBJ1-6; weak D call: TRBD1 (5 bases). Germline CDR1 DFQATT, CDR2 SNEGSKA (reference sequence). Trimming removed 0 bases from V and 9 bases from J, with 9 bases in between. CDR3 length equals 13 residues.

This clonotype was counted between two and nine times. This chain joins TRBV5-1 and TRBJ2-6, with D possibly being TRBD1 (6 bases). The CDR3 contains 15 residues. V shed 8 bases and J shed 0 bases, with 12 bases lying between them. Looked up from germline, CDR1 is SGHRS and CDR2 is YFSETQ. CDR3 protein: CASSTGHSGANVLTF. The CDR3 DNA sequence: TGCGCCAGTTCAACAGGGCACTCTGGGGCCAACGTCCTGACTTTC.

Details on this clonotype: One end of the junction does not line up with germline, which may come from a read error. The rearrangement uses TRBV14 and TRBJ2-3; D not certain. The CDR3 sequence is 15 residues long. Germline V gives CDR1 SGHDN, CDR2 FVKESK. CDR3 nucleotide sequence: TGTGCCAGCAGCCAAGTCCCTGACTCTGCAGATAGGCAGTATTTT. Its translation: CASSQVPDSADRQYF.

This clonotype has at least ten counts. This sequence joins TRBV5-1 and TRBJ2-4; either TRBD1 or TRBD2 may supply D (5 bases each). The CDR3 is 14 residues long. V dropped 0 bases and J dropped 9 bases, with 13 bases sitting between them. Per germline, CDR1 SGHRS and CDR2 YFSETQ. CDR3 protein: CASSLGDGISIQYF. DNA for the CDR3: TGCGCCAGCAGCTTGGGGGACGGGATCAGCATTCAGTACTTC.

In this sample, this clonotype turned up a few times. The gene calls are TRBV7-9 and TRBJ1-2; possible D gene TRBD1, 5 bases. This CDR3 contains 15 residues. V lost 4 bases and J 2 bases, leaving 14 bases between the germline ends. Germline-derived CDR1 and CDR2 are SEHNR and FQNEAQ (reference sequence). CDR3 protein: CASSSLGLLNYGYTF. The CDR3 nucleotides read TGTGCCAGCAGCTCTTTGGGACTTCTCAACTATGGCTACACCTTC.

This clonotype has more than one count but fewer than ten. The chain recombines TRBV15 with TRBJ1-3; D ambiguous. The germline CDR1 and CDR2 sequences are LNHNV and YYDKDF (reference sequence). The CDR3 loop spans 15 amino acids. The V end was cut by 5 bases, the J end by 3 bases, with 14 bases between. For the CDR3, the DNA is TGTGCCACCAGCGGATCTCGAACGAGTGGAAACACCATATATTTT. Its protein is CATSGSRTSGNTIYF.

This clonotype was found many times. CDR3 nucleotides: TGTGCCAGCAGCTTATCATCCTTGGCCATGTACTTC. It translates to CASSLSSLAMYF. This chain connects TRBV7-8 to TRBJ2-5, with D hard to call. The germline V gene encodes CDR1 SGHVS and CDR2 FQNEAQ. The CDR3 has 12 residues. Trimming removed 2 bases at V and 13 bases at J, with 14 bases between. The complete variable domain, with remaining parts taken from reference TRBV7-8 and TRBJ2-5, reads GAGVSQSPRYKVAKRGQDVALRCDPISGHVSLFWYQQALGQGPEFLTYFQNEAQLDKSGLPSDRFFAERPEGSVSTLKIQRTQQEDSAVYLCASSLSSLAMYFGPGTRLLVL.

This clonotype has a count of ten or more. The genes are TRBV3-1 and TRBJ2-3; D not resolved. The CDR3 is 14 residues long. V was pared by 5 bases and J by 0 bases, with 9 bases between. Germline V gene lookup returns CDR1 LGHDT and CDR2 YNNKEL (reference sequence). The CDR3 reads CASSDIASTDTQYF. DNA of the CDR3: TGTGCCAGCAGCGATATCGCTAGCACAGATACGCAGTATTTT.

This clonotype occurred many times. The chain has TRBV5-5 and TRBJ2-2; D assignment may be TRBD1 or TRBD2 (5 bases each). This CDR3 spans 17 amino acids. CDR1 is SGHKS and CDR2 is YYEKEE in the germline V gene (reference sequence). Trimming stripped 4 bases from V and 3 bases from J, with 19 bases between. The chain's CDR3 is CASSPGTVQPDTGELFF. DNA of the CDR3: TGTGCCAGCAGCCCGGGGACCGTACAGCCCGACACCGGGGAGCTGTTTTTT. Full variable domain (rest looked up from reference TRBV5-5 and TRBJ2-2): DAGVTQSPTHLIKTRGQQVTLRCSPISGHKSVSWYQQVLGQGPQFIFQYYEKEERGRGNFPDRFSARQFPNYSSELNVNALLLGDSALYLCASSPGTVQPDTGELFFGEGSRLTVL.

The genes are TRBV2 and TRBJ2-7; D call uncertain. CDR1 is SNHLY, CDR2 FYNNEI, per germline. This CDR3 contains 15 residues. The germline V and J ends were trimmed by 2 bases and 2 bases, with 13 bases remaining between them. Written as DNA, the CDR3 is TGTGCCAGCAGTGAATACCACCCCAATGCCTACGAGCAGTACTTC. Translated: CASSEYHPNAYEQYF.

This chain links TRBV20-1 with TRBJ1-6; no definite D call. V shed 0 bases and J shed 10 bases, with 16 bases lying between them. The CDR3 runs 15 residues. CDR1 DFQATT and CDR2 SNEGSKA come from the germline V gene (reference sequence). The CDR3 bases are TGCAGTGCTAGAGATCTGGGTGGGTCTGGCTCACCCCTCCACTTT. Protein: CSARDLGGSGSPLHF.

The CDR3 bases are TGTGCCAGCAGCTTATTAGAGTCGCGTGAAAAACTGTTTTTT. Translated: CASSLLESREKLFF. This rearrangement joins TRBV7-9 to TRBJ1-4; D uncertain. CDR3 size: 14 residues. The V end was cut by 2 bases, the J end by 7 bases, with 11 bases between. Germline CDR1 and CDR2: SEHNR and FQNEAQ (reference sequence).

The rearrangement uses TRBV7-9 and TRBJ2-7, with 7 bases fitting TRBD1. Trimming at V came to 5 bases and at J to 2 bases, leaving 6 bases not matched to a gene. The CDR3 loop spans 14 amino acids. Germline V gene data show CDR1 as SEHNR and CDR2 as FQNEAQ (reference sequence). CDR3 nucleotides: TGTGCCAGCAGCCCGGGACAGACTCCCTACGAGCAGTACGTC. This gives the protein CASSPGQTPYEQYV.

CDR3 sequence: CATSTDLHYGYTF. DNA for the CDR3: TGTGCCACCAGCACAGATCTTCACTATGGCTACACCTTC. This sequence joins TRBV15 and TRBJ1-2; no reliable D call. V lost 4 bases, J lost 3 bases, and 9 bases lay in between. CDR3 length: 13 residues. Germline CDR1 is LNHNV and CDR2 is YYDKDF (reference sequence).

This clonotype was observed a few times. The chain couples TRBV7-2 to TRBJ2-2, with TRBD1 identical over 8 bases. The V and J ends lost 4 bases and 6 bases, in that order; junction bases with no gene match: 10. CDR3 length equals 16 residues. Germline-derived CDR1 and CDR2 are SGHTA and FQGNSA. The CDR3 sequence: CASSSYDRGWPGELFF. The CDR3 DNA follows: TGTGCCAGCAGCTCCTACGACAGGGGATGGCCCGGGGAGCTGTTTTTT.

This clonotype was recorded a few times. The V and J genes are TRBV7-3 and TRBJ1-1; D remains unclear. The V end lost 0 bases, the J end lost 5 bases, and 10 bases lay between the germline ends. In germline, CDR1 is SGHTA, CDR2 FQGTGA. The CDR3 runs to 14 residues. This CDR3 is CASSLTSGSTEAFF. CDR3 bases: TGTGCCAGCAGCTTAACTTCAGGCAGTACTGAAGCTTTCTTT.

This clonotype showed up just a few times. The CDR3, as DNA: TGTGCCAGCAGCCAACTGGGACAGGGGGTAACTGAAGCTTTCTTT. This gives the protein CASSQLGQGVTEAFF. The rearrangement uses TRBV14 and TRBJ1-1; 11 nucleotides align to TRBD1. The CDR3 contains 15 residues. From germline, CDR1 is SGHDN and CDR2 FVKESK. The J segment lost 5 bases and the V segment lost 2 bases, leaving 4 bases of the junction unmatched.